This T cell receptor (beta chain) derives from a study of beta chain features in type 1 diabetes. Per the germline V gene, CDR1 is MGHRA and CDR2 is YSYEKL. The CDR3 runs 14 residues. V lost 6 bases to trimming and J lost 3 bases, with 14 bases between them. Sequencing targeted expressed TCRB transcripts, as all isolated RNA had been reverse transcribed. Some clones are missing from TCRdb's copy, which holds only in-frame ones; the method was immunoSEQ multiplex PCR. The sample lists 430,000 or so clones; 11% were seen once. This sequence joins TRBV4-1 and TRBJ1-2; D may be TRBD1 (6 bases). The specimen sequenced was naive CD4+ T cells from blood. The origin of this receptor is a young woman in good health. DNA of the CDR3: TGCGCCAGCAGAGCACAGGGAAAAGACTATGGCTACACCTTC. The encoded protein is CASRAQGKDYGYTF.